This T cell receptor beta chain was retrieved from a study of radiotherapy plus CTLA-4 blockade in lung cancer. Libraries were prepared by immunoSEQ multiplex PCR; TCRdb keeps only in-frame clonotypes and omits some of them. The data contain 80,000 to 100,000 clones, approximately 78% of them seen just once; the ten biggest clones take up 3% to 4%. Treatment of patients with chemo-refractory metastatic non-small-cell lung cancer consisted of focal radiation plus CTLA-4 blockade with ipilimumab. Study outcomes and limitations: Subsequent to radiotherapy plus ipilimumab, tumor-derived TCR clones underwent expansion in blood. Early blood T cell clone dynamics reportedly forecast response best, with interferon-beta.

Worth noting for this clone: The antigen is unknown. Germline and junction disagree at one end, which may indicate a read error.

The sequences come from peripheral blood, collected from a patient treated with radiotherapy plus ipilimumab. This TCR was sampled from a human donor with non-small cell lung cancer who had a partial response to radiotherapy plus ipilimumab.

The CDR3 protein is CASSRTGDLFF. CDR3 bases: TGTGCCAGCAGTCGAACCGGGGATCTGTTTTTT. The J gene is TRBJ2-2, the V gene TRBV7-8; TRBD2 is a possible D gene (5 bases). Per the germline V gene, CDR1 is SGHVS and CDR2 is FQNEAQ. CDR3 length: 11 residues.